Listed here are 18 T cell receptor beta chains from one sample, sequenced in a study of blood T cell repertoires in COVID-19. The protocol was immunoSEQ multiplex PCR, while the TCRdb copy is restricted to in-frame clones and leaves out a portion. This sample has 150,000 or so clones; over 60% occur once, and the top ten carry approximately 1.8%. Sequenced sample: peripheral blood. The receptor set was obtained from a man older than 75 with acute or convalescent COVID-19.

The rearrangement links TRBV27 to TRBJ2-1; 8 positions match TRBD1. V trimming: 2 bases; J trimming: 6 bases; junction bases outside the gene matches: 9. The length of the CDR3 is 16 residues. Germline-derived CDR1 and CDR2 are MNHEY and SMNVEV (reference sequence). The CDR3 DNA sequence: TGTGCCAGCAGTTTAGTGGAGGGACAGGCCTCCAATGAGCAGTTCTTC. The encoded protein is CASSLVEGQASNEQFF.

The genes are TRBV3-1 (or the pseudogene TRBV3-2) and TRBJ2-1; the match to TRBD1 covers 9 bases. V gave up 4 bases and J gave up 3 bases; unmatched junction bases: 7. This CDR3 comprises 16 residues. Germline loops: CDR1 LGHDT, CDR2 YNNKEL (reference sequence). CDR3 sequence: CASSPPRTGDYNEQFF. The DNA of the CDR3 is TGTGCCAGCAGCCCGCCGAGGACAGGGGACTACAATGAGCAGTTCTTC.

This clone occurred a few times. The V call is TRBV24-1, the J call TRBJ2-3; TRBD1 is a possible D gene (7 bases). This CDR3 has 14 amino acids. Germline V CDR1 and CDR2: KGHDR, SFDVKD. V lost 5 bases, J lost 2 bases, and 10 bases lay in between. The CDR3 here is CATSGGTATDTQYF. DNA of the CDR3: TGTGCCACCAGTGGCGGGACAGCCACAGATACGCAGTATTTT.

The chain employs TRBV30 and TRBJ2-3; perhaps TRBD2 as D (6 bases). The CDR3 is made up of 12 amino acids. V was pared by 1 base and J by 7 bases, with 9 bases between. CDR1 is GTSNPN and CDR2 is SVGIG in the germline V gene (reference sequence). The CDR3, as DNA: TGTGCCTGGAGTGATGGGGGGTATACGCAGTATTTT. Translated: CAWSDGGYTQYF. The whole variable domain, remainder taken from reference TRBV30 and TRBJ2-3, is SQTIHQWPATLVQPVGSPLSLECTVEGTSNPNLYWYRQAAGRGLQLLFYSVGIGQISSEVPQNLSASRPQDRQFILSSKKLLLSDSGFYLCAWSDGGYTQYFGPGTRLTVL.

This clone was found a few times. The chain carries TRBV7-2 and TRBJ2-7; TRBD1 might be the D (6 bases). The CDR3 loop spans 16 amino acids. Germline CDR1 SGHTA, CDR2 FQGNSA. V was trimmed by 4 bases and J by 2 bases, leaving 18 bases between them. The CDR3 loop reads CASSSTITGTPYEQYF. The DNA for the CDR3 is TGTGCCAGCAGCTCAACAATTACAGGGACACCCTACGAGCAGTACTTC.

This chain uses TRBV3-1 (or the pseudogene TRBV3-2) with TRBJ2-1; tentatively, D is TRBD1 (6 bases). Per germline, CDR1 LGHDT and CDR2 YNNKEL (reference sequence). The CDR3 spans 13 residues. The germline V and J ends were trimmed by 0 bases and 15 bases, with 15 bases remaining between them. In nucleotides, the CDR3 is TGTGCCAGCAGCCAAGAAGGACAGCCAGTTCCGTTCTTC. As protein: CASSQEGQPVPFF.

The V call is TRBV5-1, the J call TRBJ2-7, with 9 bases that match TRBD2. V shed 5 bases, J shed 3 bases, and the junction held 6 bases outside the gene matches. CDR1 is SGHRS and CDR2 is YFSETQ in the germline V gene. This CDR3 is built from 14 residues. As DNA, the CDR3 is TGCGCCAGCAGTCTAGCGGGATACGGCTACGAGCAGTACTTC. This codes for CASSLAGYGYEQYF.

This chain joins TRBV27 and TRBJ1-6, with TRBD1 matching 7 bases. V gave up 9 bases and J gave up 8 bases; unmatched junction bases: 7. In germline, CDR1 is MNHEY, CDR2 SMNVEV (reference sequence). The CDR3 runs to 13 residues. CDR3 nucleotides: TGTGCCAGAGGAGGGGGCGAGGATTCACCCCTCCACTTT. Translated, it gives CARGGGEDSPLHF.

The gene calls are TRBV19 and TRBJ2-2; possibly TRBD2 for D (5 bases). The CDR3 length is 15 residues. CDR1 LNHDA and CDR2 SQIVND come from the germline V gene (reference sequence). Trimming shortened V by 5 bases and J by 2 bases, and 12 bases separated the two germline ends. The CDR3 nucleotides are TGTGCCAGTAGTCAAGGTAGCGCAAACACCGGGGAGCTGTTTTTT. Amino acid sequence: CASSQGSANTGELFF.

V and J are TRBV28 and TRBJ2-7, with TRBD1 as a possible D gene (6 bases). Germline CDR1 MDHEN, CDR2 SYDVKM. V was trimmed by 6 bases and J by 9 bases, leaving 15 bases between them. The CDR3 length is 12 residues. As DNA, the CDR3 is TGTGCCAGCAGGACAACAGGGTCATCGCAGTACGTC. Translated: CASRTTGSSQYV.

V usage is TRBV5-6 and J usage is TRBJ2-5; 8 bases are shared with TRBD1. J lost 5 bases, V lost 4 bases, and 4 bases had no gene match. Germline V gene lookup returns CDR1 SGHDT and CDR2 YYEEEE. The CDR3 spans 13 residues. The CDR3 is CASSQGAVETQYF. Here the CDR3 DNA reads TGTGCCAGCAGCCAGGGGGCGGTCGAGACCCAGTACTTC.

This clone was detected a few times. The chain links TRBV4-1 to TRBJ1-1, with 10 bases that match TRBD1. This CDR3 contains 15 residues. With 2 bases clipped from V and 3 bases from J, the junction kept 3 bases outside the gene matches. The germline gives CDR1 MGHRA, CDR2 YSYEKL. CDR3 bases: TGCGCCAGCAGCCAACGGACAGGGGGGTACACTGAAGCTTTCTTT. It is translated as CASSQRTGGYTEAFF.

The chain couples TRBV4-2 to TRBJ2-1, with 13 bases fitting TRBD2. This CDR3 contains 16 residues. The ends lost 1 base at V and 9 bases at J; junction bases unmatched: 6. Germline CDR1 LGHNA, CDR2 YNFKEQ. The CDR3 region has the DNA TGTGCCAGCAGCCAAGGTCGACTAGCGGGGGGAGGTGAGCAGTTCTTC. Its translation: CASSQGRLAGGGEQFF.

V gene TRBV19 combines with J gene TRBJ1-2, with 10 bases that match TRBD1. Germline lookup yields CDR1 LNHDA and CDR2 SQIVND (reference sequence). There are 13 residues in the CDR3. V lost 8 bases, J lost 9 bases, and 9 bases stayed unmatched. The CDR3 nucleotides are TGTGCCAGTCTCGAGACAGGGGGCTTTCGCTACACCTTC. This translates into CASLETGGFRYTF.

V usage is TRBV30 and J usage is TRBJ2-5; D is perhaps TRBD1 (5 bases). The V end lost 3 bases, the J end lost 5 bases, and 7 bases lay between the germline ends. Germline V CDR1 and CDR2: GTSNPN, SVGIG (reference sequence). The CDR3 has 11 residues. The CDR3 DNA sequence: TGTGCCTGGAGCGACAGTGAGACCCAGTACTTC. Translated, it gives CAWSDSETQYF.

CDR3: CASSDKRGVGDTQYF. Here the CDR3 DNA reads TGTGCCAGCAGTGACAAGCGGGGGGTGGGAGATACGCAGTATTTT. V is TRBV25-1 and J is TRBJ2-3; 9 positions match TRBD2. There are 15 residues in the CDR3. Unmatched junction bases numbered 6, after V lost 3 bases and J lost 5 bases. Germline CDR1 reads MGHDK; CDR2 reads SYGVNS.

The chain recombines TRBV29-1 with TRBJ2-5; TRBD1 might be the D (6 bases). Deletions cut 2 bases from V and 2 bases from J, with 18 bases between. Looked up from germline, CDR1 is SQVTM and CDR2 is ANQGSEA. CDR3 length: 16 amino acids. For the CDR3, the DNA is TGCAGCGTTGAACGGATGAGGGCAGGGGATCAAGAGACCCAGTACTTC. It encodes CSVERMRAGDQETQYF.

The chain employs TRBV6-2 or TRBV6-3 and TRBJ2-2; D unclear. CDR3 length: 16 residues. Germline V gene sequence: CDR1 MNHEY, CDR2 SVGEGT. V was trimmed by 6 bases and J by 3 bases, leaving 17 bases between them. CDR3 sequence (DNA): TGTGCCAGCAGCCAAACCCAGCTAGACTACACCGGGGAGCTGTTTTTT. It yields the protein CASSQTQLDYTGELFF.